This T cell receptor (beta chain) was captured in a study of beta chain features in type 1 diabetes. Broader study findings: Within each of all four CD4+ subsets, Type 1 diabetes patients had TCRB CDR3s that were moderately but significantly shorter.

Isolated RNA was reverse transcribed in full, so expressed TCRB transcripts were sequenced. The repertoire was sequenced with immunoSEQ multiplex PCR; TCRdb's copy has only in-frame clones and lacks some. The sample shows some 250,000 clones, 14% of them seen only once. Between the trimmed V and J ends, which lost 7 bases and 1 base, there was a span of 11 bases. Germline loops: CDR1 MNHEY, CDR2 SMNVEV (reference sequence). The CDR3 is 14 residues long. This clone was picked up a small number of times. Its antigen is unidentified. The sequence derives from a man younger than 40 with type 1 diabetes. The chain links TRBV27 to TRBJ2-1, with D perhaps TRBD1 (6 bases). The sequencing sample was made of naive CD4+ T cells from blood. The CDR3 protein is CASKYRASYNEQFF. The CDR3 DNA sequence: TGTGCCAGCAAGTACAGGGCATCCTACAATGAGCAGTTCTTC.